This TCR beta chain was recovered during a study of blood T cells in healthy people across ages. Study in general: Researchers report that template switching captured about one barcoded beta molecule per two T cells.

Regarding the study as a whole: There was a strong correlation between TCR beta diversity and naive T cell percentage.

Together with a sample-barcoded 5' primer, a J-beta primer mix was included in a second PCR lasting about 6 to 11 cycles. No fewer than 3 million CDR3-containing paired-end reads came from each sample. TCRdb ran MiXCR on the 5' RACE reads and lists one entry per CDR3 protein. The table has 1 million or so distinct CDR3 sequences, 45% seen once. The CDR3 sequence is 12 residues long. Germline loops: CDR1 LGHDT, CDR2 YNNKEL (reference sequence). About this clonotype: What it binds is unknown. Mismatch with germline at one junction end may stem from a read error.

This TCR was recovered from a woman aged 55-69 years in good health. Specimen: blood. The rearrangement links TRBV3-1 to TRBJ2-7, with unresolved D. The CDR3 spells CASSQSSYGQYF. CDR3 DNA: TGTGCCAGCAGCCAATCCTCCTACGGGCAGTACTTC.